What follows are 22 T cell receptor beta chains derived from one specimen sequenced in a study of identical twins (dated by TCRdb to 2016 to 2018). The library was generated by 5' RACE. The listed sequencing device is Illumina HiSeq 2000. The public sequencing data were trimmed at Q25 with fastp and processed into clonotypes with MiXCR by TCRdb, which kept only in-frame beta chains. Rows are unified per CDR3 protein, each entry keeping the most common DNA and genes. In all, the sample holds approximately 1.8 million distinct CDR3 sequences, and about 32% of those were seen once. The ten most abundant clones make up under 0.35% of the sample. The specimen was cord blood. The receptors originated from a newborn girl in good health.

This clonotype came up a few times. In nucleotides, the CDR3 is TGTGCCAGCAGTGAACTGTCCGGACAGGGTTTGGGGGGCTACACCTTC. Its protein is CASSELSGQGLGGYTF. The genes are TRBV6-1 and TRBJ1-2; 8 nucleotides align to TRBD1. This CDR3 spans 16 amino acids. In germline, CDR1 is MNHNS, CDR2 SASEGT. V lost 2 bases, J lost 8 bases, and 13 bases stayed unmatched.

There are many counts of this clonotype. This chain links TRBV5-1 with TRBJ2-7, with 14 bases aligning to TRBD2. The CDR3 sequence is 19 residues long. CDR1 and CDR2 from the germline V gene are SGHRS and YFSETQ. V lost 2 bases and J lost 1; bases outside the gene matches: 11. This chain's CDR3 is CASSFLGTSGSRASYEQYF. CDR3 DNA: TGCGCCAGCAGCTTCTTAGGGACTAGCGGGAGTCGAGCTTCCTACGAGCAGTACTTC. The complete variable domain, with remaining parts taken from reference TRBV5-1 and TRBJ2-7, reads KAGVTQTPRYLIKTRGQQVTLSCSPISGHRSVSWYQQTPGQGLQFLFEYFSETQRNKGNFPGRFSGRQFSNSRSEMNVSTLELGDSALYLCASSFLGTSGSRASYEQYFGPGTRLTVT.

The chain employs TRBV7-9 and TRBJ2-5; unclear D gene. The V gene's germline CDR1 is SEHNR and CDR2 FQNEAQ (reference sequence). CDR3 length: 11 amino acids. With 7 bases removed from V and 5 bases from J, the gap between germline ends came to 8 bases. Here the CDR3 DNA reads TGTGCCAGCAAAATGACGGAGACCCAGTACTTC. Translating it yields CASKMTETQYF.

The chain carries TRBV3-1 and TRBJ2-1, with 10 nucleotides matching TRBD1. CDR3 length: 14 amino acids. Germline assignment: CDR1 LGHDT and CDR2 YNNKEL (reference sequence). V shed 1 base, J shed 9 bases, and the junction held 3 bases outside the gene matches. DNA for the CDR3: TGTGCCAGCAGCCAAGTCGGGACAGGGGCTGAGCAGTTCTTC. Translation gives CASSQVGTGAEQFF.

This chain connects TRBV9 to TRBJ2-5; D perhaps matches TRBD1 (6 bases). The CDR3 runs 13 residues. V lost 7 bases to trimming and J lost 11 bases, with 21 bases between them. Germline V CDR1 and CDR2: SGDLS, YYNGEE. The DNA for the CDR3 is TGTGCCAGCGGAATCAACAGGGACAATGAGCAGTACTTC. As protein: CASGINRDNEQYF.

A single count supports this clonotype. CDR3 in DNA: TGTGCCAGCTCACCGAGCCGGACTGGCCGAGATACGCAGTATTTT. It specifies CASSPSRTGRDTQYF. This chain links TRBV18 with TRBJ2-3; a weak D match, TRBD2 (5 bases). From germline, CDR1 is KGHSH and CDR2 LQKENI. This CDR3 is built from 15 residues. The ends were cut back, 3 bases at V and 5 bases at J, with 15 bases in the middle.

This clonotype was picked up a small number of times. The V and J genes are TRBV5-5 and TRBJ1-6; 9 nucleotides match TRBD1. With 5 bases clipped from V and 7 bases from J, the junction kept 7 bases outside the gene matches. The CDR3 covers 15 residues. In germline, CDR1 is SGHKS, CDR2 YYEKEE (reference sequence). CDR3 bases: TGTGCCAGCAGTTCTACAGGGGGCGCAAATTCACCCCTCCACTTT. This translates into CASSSTGGANSPLHF.

The chain is built from TRBV7-2 and TRBJ2-7; possible D gene TRBD2, 6 bases. V was clipped by 1 base and J by 2 bases, with 12 bases between them. CDR1 is SGHTA, CDR2 FQGNSA, per germline. The CDR3 is made up of 15 amino acids. DNA for the CDR3: TGTGCCAGCAGCTTAGAGGGGACTCATGCCTACGAGCAGTACTTC. Translated: CASSLEGTHAYEQYF.

The chain carries TRBV7-2 and TRBJ2-1; TRBD2 matches at 14 bases. Germline V CDR1 and CDR2: SGHTA, FQGNSA. The trim removed 4 bases at V and 3 bases at J, leaving 5 bases unmatched. The CDR3 covers 17 residues. The CDR3 nucleotides read TGTGCCAGCAGCTCGGGACTAGCGGGAGACATCTACAATGAGCAGTTCTTC. Its translation is CASSSGLAGDIYNEQFF.

The rearrangement joins TRBV10-3 to TRBJ2-2; TRBD2 matches at 7 bases. The CDR3 sequence is 18 residues long. CDR1 and CDR2 from the germline V gene are ENHRY and SYGVKD. The J segment lost 4 bases and the V segment lost 4 bases, leaving 15 bases of the junction unmatched. This CDR3 reads CAISGRLMRESSTGELFF. The CDR3 region has the DNA TGTGCCATCAGTGGACGACTGATGCGGGAGAGTTCCACCGGGGAGCTGTTTTTT.

This clonotype occurred a few times. The chain recombines TRBV7-9 with TRBJ2-6; D might be TRBD1 or TRBD2, each matching 5 bases. CDR3 size: 14 residues. Germline CDR1 and CDR2: SEHNR and FQNEAQ (reference sequence). V lost 8 bases to trimming and J lost 4 bases, with 12 bases between them. The CDR3 sequence: CASQGAPGANVLTF. The DNA of the CDR3 is TGTGCCAGCCAGGGAGCGCCGGGGGCCAACGTCCTGACTTTC.

In the case of this clonotype: One end of the junction fails to match germline, which may point to a read error. The rearrangement joins TRBV6-5 to TRBJ2-7; tentatively, D is TRBD1 or TRBD2 (5 bases each). Germline CDR1 and CDR2: MNHEY and SVGAGI. There are 12 residues in the CDR3. In DNA form, the CDR3 reads TGTGCCGGCAGTGGGGACGGGTACGAGCAGTACTTC. Translated, it gives CAGSGDGYEQYF.

The chain joins TRBV6-2 or TRBV6-3 to TRBJ2-2, with D hard to call. Germline CDR1 MNHEY, CDR2 SVGEGT. The ends were cut back, 6 bases at V and 8 bases at J, with 13 bases in the middle. CDR3 length equals 13 residues. In nucleotides, the CDR3 is TGTGCCAGCAGGCCCACTACCCGAGGGGAGCTGTTTTTT. Its translation: CASRPTTRGELFF.

The genes are TRBV5-1 and TRBJ2-1; 11 bases line up with TRBD1. Germline V gives CDR1 SGHRS, CDR2 YFSETQ. There are 15 residues in the CDR3. V lost 4 bases, J lost 8 bases, and 8 bases stayed unmatched. CDR3 sequence reads: CASSPWTGGGYEQFF. The CDR3 nucleotides read TGCGCCAGCAGCCCCTGGACAGGGGGCGGGTATGAGCAGTTCTTC. The full variable domain, its missing parts supplied by reference TRBV5-1 and TRBJ2-1, is KAGVTQTPRYLIKTRGQQVTLSCSPISGHRSVSWYQQTPGQGLQFLFEYFSETQRNKGNFPGRFSGRQFSNSRSEMNVSTLELGDSALYLCASSPWTGGGYEQFFGPGTRLTVL.

This clonotype was counted only a few times. The chain is built from TRBV7-9 and TRBJ2-1; 8 nucleotides agree with TRBD2. V trimming: 2 bases; J trimming: 6 bases; junction bases outside the gene matches: 9. Germline CDR1 SEHNR, CDR2 FQNEAQ (reference sequence). This CDR3 comprises 16 residues. The CDR3, as DNA: TGTGCCAGCAGCTTATCGAAGCGGGAGCCGACCAATGAGCAGTTCTTC. The encoded protein is CASSLSKREPTNEQFF.

The chain couples TRBV6-6 to TRBJ1-2; TRBD1 might be the D (5 bases). CDR1 is MNHNY and CDR2 is SVGAGI in the germline V gene (reference sequence). The V end was cut by 6 bases, the J end by 4 bases, with 9 bases between. The CDR3 sequence is 12 residues long. The CDR3 protein is CASRDSRYGYTF. As DNA, the CDR3 is TGTGCCAGCAGAGACAGCCGCTATGGCTACACCTTC.

This chain joins TRBV25-1 and TRBJ2-7, with 7 nucleotides matching TRBD1. The CDR3 sequence is 14 residues long. Trimming cost V 8 bases and J 2 bases; bases outside gene matches: 9. CDR1 MGHDK and CDR2 SYGVNS come from the germline V gene. CDR3 amino acids: CASGERQGPYEQYF. The DNA for the CDR3 is TGTGCCAGCGGAGAAAGACAGGGACCCTACGAGCAGTACTTC.

The chain couples TRBV12-3 or TRBV12-4 to TRBJ2-2; 7 bases agree with TRBD2. The CDR3 totals 16 residues. Trimming removed 8 bases from V and 1 base from J; junction bases left unmatched: 10. The CDR3 bases are TGTGCCAGCTCCCAGAGAGGGACTATGAACACCGGGGAGCTGTTTTTT. It encodes CASSQRGTMNTGELFF.

This clonotype occurred a few times. This rearrangement joins TRBV5-1 to TRBJ2-1; 7 bases match TRBD2. V lost 4 bases, J lost 7 bases, and 8 bases stayed unmatched. The CDR3 length is 14 residues. Germline loops: CDR1 SGHRS, CDR2 YFSETQ. The CDR3 loop is CASSPLAGENEQFF. Here the CDR3 DNA reads TGCGCCAGCAGCCCTCTTGCGGGGGAAAATGAGCAGTTCTTC.

V is TRBV7-9 and J is TRBJ2-1, with 7 bases fitting TRBD2. Near its end, the DNA agrees better with TRBJ2-7, so the J call may be wrong. Looked up from germline, CDR1 is SEHNR and CDR2 is FQNEAQ (reference sequence). The CDR3 sequence is 16 residues long. The CDR3 nucleotides are TGTGCCAGCAGCTTAGGATTGTGGACTAGACCCTACGAGCAGTACTTC. It encodes CASSLGLWTRPYEQYF.

This clonotype has just one count. The chain couples TRBV7-2 to TRBJ1-6, with 7 bases that match TRBD1. V shed 5 bases and J 7 bases; nucleotides not matched to a gene: 8. CDR3 length: 15 residues. The germline CDR1 and CDR2 sequences are SGHTA and FQGNSA. The CDR3 here is CASSLQRQGNSPLHF. The CDR3 coding sequence is TGTGCCAGCAGCCTCCAACGACAGGGCAATTCACCCCTCCACTTT.

The V and J genes are TRBV7-7 and TRBJ2-5; the D is unclear. CDR1 and CDR2 from the germline V gene are SSHAT and FNYEAQ (reference sequence). Deletions cut 2 bases from V and 1 base from J, with 11 bases between. The CDR3 sequence is 15 residues long. The CDR3 region is CASSLIFGSQETQYF. The CDR3 DNA is TGTGCCAGCAGCTTAATCTTTGGTTCCCAAGAGACCCAGTACTTC.